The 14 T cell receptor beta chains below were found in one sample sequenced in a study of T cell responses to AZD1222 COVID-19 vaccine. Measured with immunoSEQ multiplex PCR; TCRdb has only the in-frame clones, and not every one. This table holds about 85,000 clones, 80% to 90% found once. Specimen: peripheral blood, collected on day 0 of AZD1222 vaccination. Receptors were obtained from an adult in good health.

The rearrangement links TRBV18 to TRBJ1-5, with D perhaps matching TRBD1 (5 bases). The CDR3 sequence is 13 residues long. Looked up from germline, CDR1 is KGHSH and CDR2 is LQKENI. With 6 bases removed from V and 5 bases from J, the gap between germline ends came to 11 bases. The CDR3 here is CASSGEGYQPQHF. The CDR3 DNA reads TGTGCCAGCTCCGGGGAGGGGTATCAGCCCCAGCATTTT.

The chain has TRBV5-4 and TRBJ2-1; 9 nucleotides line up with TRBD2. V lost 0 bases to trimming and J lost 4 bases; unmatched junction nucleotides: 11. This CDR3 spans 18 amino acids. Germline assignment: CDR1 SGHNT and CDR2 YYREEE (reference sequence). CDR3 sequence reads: CASSLEVAGASSYNEQFF. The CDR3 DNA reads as TGTGCCAGCAGCTTGGAGGTAGCGGGAGCATCTTCTTACAATGAGCAGTTCTTC.

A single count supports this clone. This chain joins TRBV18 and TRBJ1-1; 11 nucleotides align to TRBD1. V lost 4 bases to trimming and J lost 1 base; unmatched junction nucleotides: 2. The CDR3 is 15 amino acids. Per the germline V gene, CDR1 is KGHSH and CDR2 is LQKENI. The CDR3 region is CASSRDRGTNTEAFF. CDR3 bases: TGTGCCAGCTCACGGGACAGGGGGACGAACACTGAAGCTTTCTTT.

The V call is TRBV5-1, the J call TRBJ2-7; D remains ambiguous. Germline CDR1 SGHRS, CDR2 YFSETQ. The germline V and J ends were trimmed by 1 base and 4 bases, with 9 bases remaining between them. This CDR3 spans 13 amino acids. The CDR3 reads CASSLTSPYEQYF. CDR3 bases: TGCGCCAGCAGCTTGACAAGTCCATACGAGCAGTACTTC.

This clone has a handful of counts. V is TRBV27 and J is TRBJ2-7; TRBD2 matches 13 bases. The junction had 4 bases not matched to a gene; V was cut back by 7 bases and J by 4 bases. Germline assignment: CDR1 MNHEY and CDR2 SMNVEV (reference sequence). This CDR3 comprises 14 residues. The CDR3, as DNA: TGTGCCAGCATCCCGACTAGCGGGGGGTACGAGCAGTACTTC. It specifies CASIPTSGGYEQYF.

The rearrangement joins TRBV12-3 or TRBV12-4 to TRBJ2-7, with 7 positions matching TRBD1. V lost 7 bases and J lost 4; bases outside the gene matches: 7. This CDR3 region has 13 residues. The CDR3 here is CASNRDSFYEQYF. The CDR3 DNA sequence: TGTGCCAGCAACCGGGACAGCTTTTACGAGCAGTACTTC.

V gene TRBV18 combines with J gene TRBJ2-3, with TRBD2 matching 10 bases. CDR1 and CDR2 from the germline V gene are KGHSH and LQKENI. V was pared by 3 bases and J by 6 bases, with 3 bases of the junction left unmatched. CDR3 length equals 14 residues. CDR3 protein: CASSPQRGGDTQYF. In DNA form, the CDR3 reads TGTGCCAGCTCACCCCAGCGGGGGGGCGATACGCAGTATTTT.

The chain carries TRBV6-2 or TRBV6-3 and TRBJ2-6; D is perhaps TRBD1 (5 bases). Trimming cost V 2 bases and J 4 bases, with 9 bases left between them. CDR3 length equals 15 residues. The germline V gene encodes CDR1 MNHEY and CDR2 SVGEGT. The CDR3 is CASSYRGAGANVLTF. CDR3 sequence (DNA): TGTGCCAGCAGTTACAGGGGTGCCGGGGCCAACGTCCTGACTTTC.

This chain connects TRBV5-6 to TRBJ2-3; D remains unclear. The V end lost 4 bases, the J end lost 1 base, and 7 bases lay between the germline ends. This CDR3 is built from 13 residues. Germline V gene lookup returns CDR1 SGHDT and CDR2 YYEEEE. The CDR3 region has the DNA TGTGCCAGCAGCCAATATGGCACAGATACGCAGTATTTT. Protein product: CASSQYGTDTQYF.

The CDR3 region has the DNA TGTGCCACCCACGAGAGGGTAAGCAATCAGCCCCAGCATTTT. This encodes CATHERVSNQPQHF. J is TRBJ1-5 and V is TRBV28; D is unclear. This CDR3 has 14 amino acids. V lost 10 bases and J lost 1, with 14 bases in between. Germline V gene data show CDR1 as MDHEN and CDR2 as SYDVKM.

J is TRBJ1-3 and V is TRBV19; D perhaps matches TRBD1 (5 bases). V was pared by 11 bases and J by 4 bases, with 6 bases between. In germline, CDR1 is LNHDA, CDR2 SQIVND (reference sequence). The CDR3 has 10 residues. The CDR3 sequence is CAWGGNTIYF. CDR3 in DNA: TGTGCCTGGGGCGGAAACACCATATATTTT.

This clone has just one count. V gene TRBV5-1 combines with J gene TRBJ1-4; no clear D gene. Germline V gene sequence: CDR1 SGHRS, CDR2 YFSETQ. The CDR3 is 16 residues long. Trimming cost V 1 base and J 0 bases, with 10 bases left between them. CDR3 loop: CASSLMSAATNEKLFF. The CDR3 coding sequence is TGCGCCAGCAGCTTGATGTCGGCTGCAACTAATGAAAAACTGTTTTTT.

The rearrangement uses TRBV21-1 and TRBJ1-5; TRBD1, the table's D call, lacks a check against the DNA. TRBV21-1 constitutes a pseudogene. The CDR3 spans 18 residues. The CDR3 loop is CASSKGRGTDHSNQPQHF. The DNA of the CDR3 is TGTGCCAGCAGCAAAGGTCGCGGGACAGACCATAGCAATCAGCCCCAGCATTTT.

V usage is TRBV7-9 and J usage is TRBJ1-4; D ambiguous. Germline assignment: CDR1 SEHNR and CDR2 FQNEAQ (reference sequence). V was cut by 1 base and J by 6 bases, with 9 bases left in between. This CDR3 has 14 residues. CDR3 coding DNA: TGTGCCAGCAGCTTAGGGGGATTCTATGAAAAACTGTTTTTT. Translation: CASSLGGFYEKLFF.